This section outlines one T cell receptor (beta chain) sequence together with its context. Its antigen is unknown. The sample is drawn from a study of cytomegalovirus exposure and HLA in healthy donors. Points from the study as a whole: The classifier reportedly diagnosed cytomegalovirus status with high specificity and sensitivity.

The primer mix had 60 Vbeta and 13 Jbeta primers. Repertoires were generated with immunoSEQ multiplex PCR, while TCRdb's copy carries only in-frame clones and drops some. The sample holds 150,000 to 200,000 clones, approximately 71% seen once. Germline CDR1 ENHRY, CDR2 SYGVKD. Deletions cut 10 bases from V and 0 bases from J, with 15 bases between. CDR3 length: 14 residues. This clonotype was obtained from a man aged 50 to 59 in good health and CMV-seronegative. Sequences were obtained from PBMCs. V and J are TRBV10-3 and TRBJ1-1; no reliable D call. The DNA for the CDR3 is TGTGCCACCATGGAGGCCCCCATGAACACTGAAGCTTTCTTT. Protein: CATMEAPMNTEAFF.